These 20 T cell receptor beta chains came from one sample sequenced in a study of beta chain features in type 1 diabetes. Notes on the study in general: All four CD4+ subsets from Type 1 diabetes patients carried moderately but significantly shorter TCRB CDR3s.

Their recognized antigens are unknown. Investigators reverse transcribed all isolated RNA, so they sequenced expressed TCRB transcripts. Method: immunoSEQ multiplex PCR; TCRdb's copy keeps in-frame clones and lacks some. Among more than 250,000 clones listed, approximately 14% were seen once. Sequenced sample: naive CD4+ T cells from blood. The receptors were sampled from a young man with type 1 diabetes.

This clone occurred a few times. This chain connects TRBV7-3 to TRBJ2-7; D possibly corresponds to TRBD2 (7 bases). Germline V gene data show CDR1 as SGHTA and CDR2 as FQGTGA. This CDR3 contains 13 residues. The germline V and J ends were trimmed by 5 bases and 6 bases, with 14 bases remaining between them. The CDR3 nucleotides are TGTGCCAGCAGCCCCCGGGGAGGGGGCGAGCAGTACTTC. It is translated as CASSPRGGGEQYF.

This clone was observed a handful of times. J is TRBJ2-3 and V is TRBV9; D gene ambiguous. Germline assignment: CDR1 SGDLS and CDR2 YYNGEE. This CDR3 is 14 amino acids long. The V and J ends lost 0 bases and 5 bases respectively, with 10 bases between them. In nucleotides, the CDR3 is TGTGCCAGCAGCGTAGACCAAGACTTAGATACGCAGTATTTT. Its translation is CASSVDQDLDTQYF.

The genes are TRBV9 and TRBJ1-1; D possibly corresponds to TRBD1 (6 bases). Germline V gene data show CDR1 as SGDLS and CDR2 as YYNGEE. This CDR3 spans 14 amino acids. V lost 0 bases and J lost 1, with 7 bases in between. The CDR3 coding sequence is TGTGCCAGCAGCGTAGGGGGGCAGAACACTGAAGCTTTCTTT. The encoded protein is CASSVGGQNTEAFF.

V is TRBV4-3 and J is TRBJ2-3; the D gene is possibly TRBD2 (5 bases). This CDR3 comprises 13 residues. Germline-derived CDR1 and CDR2 are LGHNA and YSLEER. V lost 0 bases, J lost 7 bases, and 8 bases lay in between. The CDR3 loop reads CASSQDRENTQYF. In DNA form, the CDR3 reads TGCGCCAGCAGCCAAGATCGGGAAAATACGCAGTATTTT.

The chain links TRBV5-1 to TRBJ2-1, with TRBD2 matching 9 bases. Germline values: CDR1 SGHRS, CDR2 YFSETQ. J gave up 8 bases and V 0 bases, and 6 bases lay outside the gene matches. This CDR3 has 15 amino acids. CDR3 amino acids: CASSLVASGTYEQFF. CDR3 DNA: TGCGCCAGCAGCTTGGTGGCTAGCGGGACATATGAGCAGTTCTTC.

The genes are TRBV19 and TRBJ2-5; 11 positions match TRBD2. The trim removed 4 bases at V and 2 bases at J, leaving 0 bases unmatched. This CDR3 has 14 residues. Germline assignment: CDR1 LNHDA and CDR2 SQIVND (reference sequence). The CDR3 DNA reads as TGTGCCAGTAGTACTAGCGGGAGGCAAGAGACCCAGTACTTC. Residues: CASSTSGRQETQYF.

This clone was found a few times. The chain carries TRBV28 and TRBJ2-5, with 15 positions matching TRBD2. Germline assignment: CDR1 MDHEN and CDR2 SYDVKM. With 4 bases clipped from V and 5 bases from J, the junction kept 8 bases outside the gene matches. The CDR3 runs 17 residues. CDR3 amino acids: CASSSWTSGRAGETQYF. Written as DNA, the CDR3 is TGTGCCAGCAGTTCCTGGACTAGCGGGAGGGCCGGGGAGACCCAGTACTTC.

This clone was recorded a few times. The gene calls are TRBV10-3 and TRBJ2-6; D unresolved. The CDR3 length is 15 residues. Germline assignment: CDR1 ENHRY and CDR2 SYGVKD. The germline V and J ends were trimmed by 3 bases and 0 bases, with 6 bases remaining between them. The CDR3 DNA sequence: TGTGCCATCAGTGACACCTACTCTGGGGCCAACGTCCTGACTTTC. The encoded protein is CAISDTYSGANVLTF.

This clone appeared a few times. The chain couples TRBV10-3 to TRBJ2-1, with 9 bases aligning to TRBD2. Per germline, CDR1 ENHRY and CDR2 SYGVKD. The V gene end was trimmed by 6 bases and the J gene end by 4 bases; junction bases not matched to a gene: 10. The length of the CDR3 is 16 residues. The CDR3 loop is CAIRAWGGREYNEQFF. DNA of the CDR3: TGTGCCATCAGGGCCTGGGGCGGGAGGGAATACAATGAGCAGTTCTTC.

The table lists this clone with a few counts. The J gene is TRBJ1-1, the V gene TRBV29-1; tentatively, D is TRBD1 (6 bases). From germline, CDR1 is SQVTM and CDR2 ANQGSEA. The CDR3 consists of 16 residues. Trimming shortened V by 1 base and J by 0 bases, and 15 bases separated the two germline ends. The CDR3 is CSVEGQGLFMNTEAFF. CDR3 in DNA: TGCAGCGTTGAAGGGCAGGGGCTATTCATGAACACTGAAGCTTTCTTT.

The gene calls are TRBV7-9 and TRBJ1-3; D call uncertain. This CDR3 has 15 amino acids. Trimming removed 1 base at V and 3 bases at J, with 10 bases between. Germline CDR1 reads SEHNR; CDR2 reads FQNEAQ (reference sequence). CDR3 amino acids: CASSLVRDRGNTIYF. CDR3 DNA sequence: TGTGCCAGCAGCTTAGTTCGGGATCGTGGAAACACCATATATTTT.

A note on this clone: The junction departs from germline at one end; a sequencing error may be responsible. This chain links TRBV18 with TRBJ2-5, with D hard to call. Germline loops: CDR1 KGHSH, CDR2 LQKENI. This CDR3 has 13 amino acids. The CDR3 region is CASAPMTQETQYF. DNA for the CDR3: TGTGCCAGCGCACCAATGACACAAGAGACCCAGTACTTC.

This chain links TRBV10-3 with TRBJ1-2; 7 nucleotides line up with TRBD1. Trimming at V came to 11 bases and at J to 3 bases, leaving 9 bases not matched to a gene. CDR1 is ENHRY and CDR2 is SYGVKD in the germline V gene. The CDR3 totals 13 residues. The CDR3 sequence is CASGGQGDYGYTF. Written as DNA, the CDR3 is TGTGCCTCAGGGGGGCAGGGGGACTATGGCTACACCTTC.

The table lists this clone with a few counts. The chain carries TRBV6-6 and TRBJ2-2, with no clear D. The CDR3 runs to 14 residues. Germline CDR1 and CDR2: MNHNY and SVGAGI (reference sequence). V was clipped by 7 bases and J by 4 bases, with 13 bases between them. CDR3 in DNA: TGTGCCAGCACTTTTACGGAGAGCACCGGGGAGCTGTTTTTT. Its translation is CASTFTESTGELFF.

V gene TRBV29-1 combines with J gene TRBJ1-1; 9 bases fit TRBD1. V was pared by 6 bases and J by 7 bases, with 9 bases of the junction left unmatched. The CDR3 consists of 13 residues. Per germline, CDR1 SQVTM and CDR2 ANQGSEA. In nucleotides, the CDR3 is TGCAGCGTCGGGGGGGGGACAGGGAATGAAGCTTTCTTT. It yields the protein CSVGGGTGNEAFF.

This clone was observed a few times. J is TRBJ2-1 and V is TRBV5-1; D may be TRBD2 (5 bases). The ends were cut back, 3 bases at V and 12 bases at J, with 13 bases in the middle. Germline values: CDR1 SGHRS, CDR2 YFSETQ. The CDR3 runs 12 residues. The CDR3: CASSSDSRGQFF. In DNA form, the CDR3 reads TGCGCCAGCAGCTCGGACTCCCGCGGGCAGTTCTTC.

This clone was found a few times. The CDR3 loop reads CASSVLAGQSEQFF. CDR3 bases: TGCGCCAGCAGCGTGCTAGCGGGACAGAGCGAGCAGTTCTTC. This chain connects TRBV4-1 to TRBJ2-1; 9 positions agree with TRBD2. Unmatched junction bases numbered 9, after V lost 5 bases and J lost 10 bases. Germline CDR1 reads MGHRA; CDR2 reads YSYEKL. CDR3 size: 14 residues.

A few counts support this clone. The chain links TRBV7-3 to TRBJ2-7; 8 positions agree with TRBD2. The CDR3 covers 14 residues. Unmatched junction bases numbered 4, after V lost 3 bases and J lost 3 bases. The germline gives CDR1 SGHTA, CDR2 FQGTGA. CDR3 nucleotide sequence: TGTGCCAGCAGCTTGGGGGGGACTAGCTACGAGCAGTACTTC. This encodes CASSLGGTSYEQYF.

This clone was seen ten or more times. J is TRBJ2-4 and V is TRBV29-1, with a possible D match to TRBD1 (5 bases). The CDR3 length is 12 residues. Germline V gene data show CDR1 as SQVTM and CDR2 as ANQGSEA. V was cut by 5 bases and J by 7 bases, with 12 bases left in between. CDR3 amino acids: CSVQSTANIQYF. CDR3 coding DNA: TGCAGCGTTCAATCGACAGCTAACATTCAGTACTTC. The whole variable domain, filled in from reference TRBV29-1 and TRBJ2-4, reads SAVISQKPSRDICQRGTSLTIQCQVDSQVTMMFWYRQQPGQSLTLIATANQGSEATYESGFVIDKFPISRPNLTFSTLTVSNMSPEDSSIYLCSVQSTANIQYFGAGTRLSVL.

This clone was picked up a small number of times. CDR3 nucleotides: TGTGCCAGCAGCACTGGACACTCCGGAAACACTGAAGCTTTCTTT. This gives the protein CASSTGHSGNTEAFF. This chain uses TRBV6-1 with TRBJ1-1; a possible D gene is TRBD1 (5 bases). The CDR3 extends over 15 amino acids. Trimming shortened V by 6 bases and J by 2 bases, and 16 bases separated the two germline ends. Germline assignment: CDR1 MNHNS and CDR2 SASEGT.